This entry lists 24 T cell receptor beta chains sequenced from one sample in a study of OX40 agonist ivuxolimab in advanced cancers. The protocol was immunoSEQ multiplex PCR, while the TCRdb copy is restricted to in-frame clones and leaves out a portion. The sample consists of 15,000 to 25,000 clones, 65% to 85% of them appearing once. This specimen consisted of CD4+ or CD8+ T cells sorted from blood, obtained in a trial of the OX40 agonist ivuxolimab. The origin of the receptors is an adult with an advanced solid tumor such as melanoma, head and neck, liver or kidney cancer.

The chain couples TRBV7-9 to TRBJ2-7; TRBD1 is a possible D gene (6 bases). The CDR3 is 15 residues long. Germline-derived CDR1 and CDR2 are SEHNR and FQNEAQ (reference sequence). V was trimmed by 0 bases and J by 3 bases, leaving 12 bases between them. This CDR3 reads CASSLATTGYYEQYF. The CDR3 DNA reads TGTGCCAGCAGCTTAGCCACGACAGGCTACTACGAGCAGTACTTC.

The chain carries TRBV7-2 and TRBJ2-7, with unresolved D. V dropped 4 bases and J dropped 4 bases, with 11 bases sitting between them. CDR1 and CDR2 (germline): SGHTA, FQGNSA. The CDR3 runs to 13 residues. The CDR3 here is CASSSLIIYEQYF. The CDR3 DNA reads as TGTGCCAGCAGCTCCCTCATCATATACGAGCAGTACTTC.

The gene calls are TRBV4-1 and TRBJ2-7; TRBD1 aligns across 8 bases. There are 15 residues in the CDR3. Looked up from germline, CDR1 is MGHRA and CDR2 is YSYEKL. After removal of 2 bases from V and 2 bases from J, the junction contained 5 bases not matched to a gene. The CDR3 DNA follows: TGCGCCAGCAGCCAAACAGGGGGATGGCCCTACGAGCAGTACTTC. Translating it yields CASSQTGGWPYEQYF.

The genes are TRBV7-9 and TRBJ1-3; D unclear. Germline values: CDR1 SEHNR, CDR2 FQNEAQ (reference sequence). This CDR3 has 15 amino acids. The germline V and J ends were trimmed by 3 bases and 0 bases, with 9 bases remaining between them. CDR3 region: CASSFPPSSGNTIYF. The CDR3 DNA reads as TGTGCCAGCAGCTTCCCACCGAGCTCTGGAAACACCATATATTTT.

This clone has just one count. The chain uses TRBV5-1 and TRBJ2-5, with D hard to call. The CDR3 consists of 13 residues. Germline V gene lookup returns CDR1 SGHRS and CDR2 YFSETQ. V shed 4 bases and J shed 5 bases, with 12 bases lying between them. The CDR3 sequence: CASSKTPSETQYF. The CDR3 coding sequence is TGCGCCAGCAGCAAGACACCCTCGGAGACCCAGTACTTC.

V gene TRBV6-5 combines with J gene TRBJ2-7; TRBD2 might be the D (6 bases). V was clipped by 6 bases and J by 3 bases, with 18 bases between them. The CDR3 extends over 15 amino acids. CDR1 and CDR2 from the germline V gene are MNHEY and SVGAGI. CDR3 nucleotides: TGTGCCAGCAGCCCCGTGGGAATAGCGGACTACGAGCAGTACTTC. Translating gives CASSPVGIADYEQYF.

The chain uses TRBV2 and TRBJ2-5, with 8 bases fitting TRBD2. The CDR3 has 15 amino acids. Germline V gene lookup returns CDR1 SNHLY and CDR2 FYNNEI. Trimming at V came to 1 base and at J to 2 bases, leaving 3 bases not matched to a gene. The CDR3 DNA is TGTGCCAGCAGTGAAGGAGCGGGGGCACAAGAGACCCAGTACTTC. As protein: CASSEGAGAQETQYF.

This CDR3 is CASSLRAGPTYEQYF. CDR3 coding DNA: TGTGCCAGCAGCTTACGAGCGGGACCGACCTACGAGCAGTACTTC. The chain employs TRBV7-9 and TRBJ2-7, with TRBD2 matching 7 bases. After removal of 2 bases from V and 2 bases from J, the junction contained 6 bases not matched to a gene. There are 15 residues in the CDR3. CDR1 and CDR2 (germline): SEHNR, FQNEAQ (reference sequence).

This clone has only one observation. The rearrangement uses TRBV6-5 and TRBJ2-7; 12 bases align to TRBD2. Germline-derived CDR1 and CDR2 are MNHEY and SVGAGI. Losses at the gene ends were 6 bases for V and 6 bases for J; bases not matched to a gene: 6. This CDR3 comprises 14 residues. The CDR3 loop reads CASSLAGGASEQYF. The CDR3 nucleotides are TGTGCCAGCAGCCTAGCGGGGGGGGCGTCCGAGCAGTACTTC.

V gene TRBV18 combines with J gene TRBJ2-1, with a tentative D call TRBD2 (5 bases). The germline V gene encodes CDR1 KGHSH and CDR2 LQKENI. The CDR3 runs 13 residues. Trimming cost V 4 bases and J 8 bases, with 12 bases left between them. This CDR3 is CASSQRADDEQFF. Here the CDR3 DNA reads TGTGCCAGCTCACAGCGAGCGGACGATGAGCAGTTCTTC.

This chain links TRBV15 with TRBJ2-6; unclear D gene. Between the trimmed V and J ends, which lost 8 bases and 0 bases, there was a span of 8 bases. The CDR3 loop spans 14 amino acids. The germline V gene encodes CDR1 LNHNV and CDR2 YYDKDF (reference sequence). For the CDR3, the DNA is TGTGCCACCGCCGAAAGCTCTGGGGCCAACGTCCTGACTTTC. Translating it yields CATAESSGANVLTF.

The chain employs TRBV9 and TRBJ1-2, with D possibly TRBD1 on 5 matching bases. The germline CDR1 and CDR2 sequences are SGDLS and YYNGEE. This CDR3 spans 16 amino acids. V lost 5 bases and J lost 2, with 19 bases in between. The CDR3 coding sequence is TGTGCCAGCAGTTCGACAGACAGACCGAGGAACTATGGCTACACCTTC. This sequence encodes CASSSTDRPRNYGYTF.

This clone was detected only once. This chain uses TRBV29-1 with TRBJ2-1, with D perhaps TRBD1 or TRBD2 (5 bases each). V was trimmed by 5 bases and J by 5 bases, leaving 10 bases between them. CDR1 is SQVTM, CDR2 ANQGSEA, per germline. CDR3 length: 12 amino acids. CDR3 coding DNA: TGCAGCGTTTGGGACGGAGACAATGAGCAGTTCTTC. This encodes CSVWDGDNEQFF.

The chain carries TRBV7-6 and TRBJ2-3, with 7 nucleotides matching TRBD1. The CDR3 consists of 14 residues. V shed 0 bases, J shed 6 bases, and the junction held 3 bases outside the gene matches. Germline V gene lookup returns CDR1 SGHVS and CDR2 FNYEAQ. CDR3: CASSLAEGADTQYF. Here the CDR3 DNA reads TGTGCCAGCAGCTTAGCCGAGGGGGCGGATACGCAGTATTTT. Filled out from reference TRBV7-6 and TRBJ2-3, the complete variable domain reads GAGVSQSPRYKVTKRGQDVALRCDPISGHVSLYWYRQALGQGPEFLTYFNYEAQQDKSGLPNDRFSAERPEGSISTLTIQRTEQRDSAMYRCASSLAEGADTQYFGPGTRLTVL.

The chain links TRBV9 to TRBJ1-1; 10 bases align to TRBD1. The germline gives CDR1 SGDLS, CDR2 YYNGEE. V was pared by 3 bases and J by 4 bases, with 6 bases of the junction left unmatched. The CDR3 runs to 15 residues. CDR3 sequence: CASSARQGASTEAFF. The CDR3 coding sequence is TGTGCCAGCAGCGCAAGACAGGGGGCGAGCACTGAAGCTTTCTTT.

V usage is TRBV14 and J usage is TRBJ2-2, with 10 bases matching TRBD2. CDR1 and CDR2 from the germline V gene are SGHDN and FVKESK. The V and J ends lost 2 bases and 2 bases, in that order; junction bases with no gene match: 2. The CDR3 loop spans 16 amino acids. This chain's CDR3 is CASSQLAGANTGELFF. The CDR3 DNA reads TGTGCCAGCAGCCAACTAGCGGGGGCCAACACCGGGGAGCTGTTTTTT.

The V and J genes are TRBV4-1 and TRBJ1-4; weak D call: TRBD1 (5 bases). V lost 3 bases and J lost 12, with 17 bases in between. Germline CDR1 MGHRA, CDR2 YSYEKL. This CDR3 contains 14 residues. The chain's CDR3 is CASSQTTIGGELFF. CDR3 bases: TGCGCCAGCAGCCAGACGACAATTGGGGGAGAACTGTTTTTT.

This clone showed up just once. The gene calls are TRBV18 and TRBJ1-2; possible D gene TRBD1, 5 bases. The CDR3 runs to 15 residues. Trimming left V 0 bases short and J 4 bases short, with 12 bases between. From germline, CDR1 is KGHSH and CDR2 LQKENI. The CDR3 reads CASSPPVDSPYGYTF. The DNA of the CDR3 is TGTGCCAGCTCACCACCGGTTGACAGCCCCTATGGCTACACCTTC.

This clone appeared a single time. The rearrangement joins TRBV23-1 to TRBJ1-4; the D gene is possibly TRBD1 (5 bases). TRBV23-1 is annotated as an ORF whose role is uncertain. Trimming left V 10 bases short and J 5 bases short, with 26 bases between. The CDR3 contains 17 residues. The CDR3 bases are TGCGCCACCCGGACCGGGACCGAACAGATACCGAATGAAAAACTGTTTTTT. Its translation is CATRTGTEQIPNEKLFF.

The J gene is TRBJ2-3, the V gene TRBV11-2, with D possibly matching TRBD2 (7 bases). Germline assignment: CDR1 SGHAT and CDR2 FQNNGV. This CDR3 spans 16 amino acids. V was cut by 6 bases and J by 6 bases, with 22 bases left in between. This CDR3 reads CASRDPGAGAPDTQYF. The CDR3 nucleotides read TGTGCCAGCAGGGACCCGGGTGCGGGGGCACCTGATACGCAGTATTTT.

This chain connects TRBV7-9 to TRBJ2-3, with TRBD2 identical over 7 bases. The CDR3 runs 16 residues. Losses at the gene ends were 1 base for V and 3 bases for J; bases not matched to a gene: 7. Germline V lookup: CDR1 SEHNR, CDR2 FQNEAQ (reference sequence). The CDR3: CASSLVRRGGTDTQYF. The CDR3 DNA reads as TGTGCCAGCAGCTTAGTAAGGCGGGGAGGGACAGATACGCAGTATTTT.

V usage is TRBV28 and J usage is TRBJ2-7; 9 bases agree with TRBD1. The V gene's germline CDR1 is MDHEN and CDR2 SYDVKM. The CDR3 is made up of 14 amino acids. Losses at the gene ends were 3 bases for V and 5 bases for J; bases not matched to a gene: 5. The CDR3 DNA reads as TGTGCCAGCAGTTTCGGGGGACAGGGCAACGAGCAGTACTTC. Amino acids: CASSFGGQGNEQYF.

This clone was seen just once. The chain carries TRBV28 and TRBJ2-1; 10 nucleotides line up with TRBD2. Germline V gives CDR1 MDHEN, CDR2 SYDVKM. The CDR3 has 15 residues. J gave up 7 bases and V 2 bases, and 5 bases lay outside the gene matches. The CDR3 reads CASSLGALAGNEQFF. CDR3 nucleotides: TGTGCCAGCAGTTTAGGAGCACTAGCGGGGAATGAGCAGTTCTTC. Supplemented by reference TRBV28 and TRBJ2-1, the full variable domain reads DVKVTQSSRYLVKRTGEKVFLECVQDMDHENMFWYRQDPGLGLRLIYFSYDVKMKEKGDIPEGYSVSREKKERFSLILESASTNQTSMYLCASSLGALAGNEQFFGPGTRLTVL.

The rearrangement links TRBV28 to TRBJ1-5; 10 positions agree with TRBD1. V gave up 6 bases and J gave up 4 bases; unmatched junction bases: 3. The CDR3 covers 14 residues. Per the germline V gene, CDR1 is MDHEN and CDR2 is SYDVKM. CDR3 coding DNA: TGTGCCAGCAGGGACAGGGGGGGAAATCAGCCCCAGCATTTT. Translating gives CASRDRGGNQPQHF.